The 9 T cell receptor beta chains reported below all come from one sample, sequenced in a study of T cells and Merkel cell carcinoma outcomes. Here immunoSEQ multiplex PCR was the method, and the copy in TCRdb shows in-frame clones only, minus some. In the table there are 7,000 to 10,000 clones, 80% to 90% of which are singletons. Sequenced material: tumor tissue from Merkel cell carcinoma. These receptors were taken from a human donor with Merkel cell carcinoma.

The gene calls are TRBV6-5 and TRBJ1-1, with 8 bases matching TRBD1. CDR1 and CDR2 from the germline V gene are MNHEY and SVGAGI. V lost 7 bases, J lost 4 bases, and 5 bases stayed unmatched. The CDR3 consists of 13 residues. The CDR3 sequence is CASTRGRVTEAFF. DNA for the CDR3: TGTGCCAGCACCAGGGGGCGGGTCACTGAAGCTTTCTTT.

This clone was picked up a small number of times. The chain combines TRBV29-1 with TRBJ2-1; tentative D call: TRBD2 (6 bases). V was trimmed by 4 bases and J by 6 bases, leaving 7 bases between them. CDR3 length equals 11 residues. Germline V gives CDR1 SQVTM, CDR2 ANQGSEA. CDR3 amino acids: CSVGGVNEQFF. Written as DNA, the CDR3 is TGCAGCGTTGGCGGGGTCAATGAGCAGTTCTTC.

DNA of the CDR3: TGTGCCAGCAGTTACCGGGCAGTGGCCTACGAGCAGTACTTC. Translated, it gives CASSYRAVAYEQYF. This chain joins TRBV6-5 and TRBJ2-7; no firm D call. Deletions cut 2 bases from V and 2 bases from J, with 10 bases between. Germline CDR1 MNHEY, CDR2 SVGAGI. This CDR3 contains 14 residues.

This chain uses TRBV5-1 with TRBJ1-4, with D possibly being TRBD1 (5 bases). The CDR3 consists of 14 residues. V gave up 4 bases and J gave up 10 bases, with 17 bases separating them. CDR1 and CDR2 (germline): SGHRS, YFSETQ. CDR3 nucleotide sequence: TGCGCCAGCAGCCAGGACACGAAACGCGGAAAACTGTTTTTT. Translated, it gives CASSQDTKRGKLFF. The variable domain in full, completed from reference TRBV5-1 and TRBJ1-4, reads KAGVTQTPRYLIKTRGQQVTLSCSPISGHRSVSWYQQTPGQGLQFLFEYFSETQRNKGNFPGRFSGRQFSNSRSEMNVSTLELGDSALYLCASSQDTKRGKLFFGSGTQLSVL.

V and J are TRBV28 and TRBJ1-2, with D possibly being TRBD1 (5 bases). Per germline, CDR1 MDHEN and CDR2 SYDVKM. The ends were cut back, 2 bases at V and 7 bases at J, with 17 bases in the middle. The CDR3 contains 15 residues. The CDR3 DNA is TGTGCCAGCAGTTTAGCAGGGAGGGGTACTGTTGGCTACACCTTC. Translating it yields CASSLAGRGTVGYTF.

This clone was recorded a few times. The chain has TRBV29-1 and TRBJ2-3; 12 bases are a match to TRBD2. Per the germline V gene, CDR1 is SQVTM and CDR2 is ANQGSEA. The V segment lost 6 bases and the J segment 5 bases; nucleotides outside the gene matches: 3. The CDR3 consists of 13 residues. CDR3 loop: CSVETSGGDTQYF. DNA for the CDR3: TGCAGCGTCGAGACTAGCGGGGGAGATACGCAGTATTTT.

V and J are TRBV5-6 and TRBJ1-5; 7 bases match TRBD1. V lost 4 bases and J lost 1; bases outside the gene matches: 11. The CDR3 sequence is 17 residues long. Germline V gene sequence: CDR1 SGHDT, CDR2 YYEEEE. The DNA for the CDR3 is TGTGCCAGCAGCCAGCGACAGGGAAGTGGGAGCAATCAGCCCCAGCATTTT. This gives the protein CASSQRQGSGSNQPQHF.

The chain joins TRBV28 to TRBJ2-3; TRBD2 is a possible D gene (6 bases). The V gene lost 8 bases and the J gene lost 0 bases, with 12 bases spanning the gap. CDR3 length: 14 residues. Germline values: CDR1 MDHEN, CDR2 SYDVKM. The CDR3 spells CASQGGTSTDTQYF. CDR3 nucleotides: TGTGCCAGCCAAGGAGGGACTAGCACAGATACGCAGTATTTT. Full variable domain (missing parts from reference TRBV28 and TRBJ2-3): DVKVTQSSRYLVKRTGEKVFLECVQDMDHENMFWYRQDPGLGLRLIYFSYDVKMKEKGDIPEGYSVSREKKERFSLILESASTNQTSMYLCASQGGTSTDTQYFGPGTRLTVL.

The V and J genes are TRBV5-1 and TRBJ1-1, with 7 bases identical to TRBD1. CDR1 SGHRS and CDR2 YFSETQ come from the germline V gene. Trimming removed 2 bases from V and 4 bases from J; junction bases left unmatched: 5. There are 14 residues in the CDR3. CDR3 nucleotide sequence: TGCGCCAGCAGCTTCCAGACAGGGAGCACTGAAGCTTTCTTT. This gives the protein CASSFQTGSTEAFF.